A single sample gave rise to the 20 T cell receptor beta chains below, sequenced in a study of blood T cells in healthy people across ages. Primed by a sample-barcoded 5' primer and a J-beta primer mix, a second PCR proceeded for about 6 to 12 cycles. TCRdb called the 5' RACE reads again in MiXCR, with one record for every CDR3 protein. Of more than 1,400,000 distinct CDR3 sequences listed, about 40% were seen once; the top ten hold roughly 7.9%. Sequencing was performed on blood. All receptors derive from a woman between 18 and 29 years old in good health.

The chain joins TRBV7-8 to TRBJ2-3; tentative D call: TRBD2 (6 bases). Germline V lookup: CDR1 SGHVS, CDR2 FQNEAQ. Trimming took off 3 bases at V and 0 bases at J, with 22 bases between the two ends. The CDR3 is 19 amino acids. The CDR3 region has the DNA TGTGCCAGCAGCTTTTTCCCCCGCGCGGGGCAGGGAAGCACAGATACGCAGTATTTT. Translation gives CASSFFPRAGQGSTDTQYF.

The chain has TRBV6-1 and TRBJ1-2; D is uncertain. The CDR3 runs 15 residues. Germline CDR1 is MNHNS and CDR2 is SASEGT. Trimming stripped 1 base from V and 4 bases from J, with 13 bases between. The CDR3 coding sequence is TGTGCCAGCAGTGAAGGGATGGCGAGGTCCTATGGCTACACCTTC. This encodes CASSEGMARSYGYTF.

This clonotype turned up a few times. This chain uses TRBV7-2 with TRBJ1-2; D may be TRBD1 (6 bases). CDR1 is SGHTA and CDR2 is FQGNSA in the germline V gene. The V and J ends lost 5 bases and 7 bases respectively, with 17 bases between them. The length of the CDR3 is 14 residues. CDR3 amino acids: CASSPNRVSVGYTF. DNA for the CDR3: TGTGCCAGCAGCCCGAACAGGGTCTCGGTTGGCTACACCTTC.

The V and J genes are TRBV21-1 and TRBJ2-7; no DNA check was done on the table's D call, TRBD2. TRBV21-1 is marked as a pseudogene. CDR3 length: 18 residues. DNA for the CDR3: TGTGCCAGCAGCAAAGAGGGAACTAGCGGGAGGGCCACCTACGAGCAGTACTTC. Its protein product is CASSKEGTSGRATYEQYF.

This chain links TRBV5-1 with TRBJ1-3; the D gene is possibly TRBD1 (6 bases). The CDR3 length is 18 residues. CDR1 and CDR2 from the germline V gene are SGHRS and YFSETQ. V was clipped by 4 bases and J by 1 base, with 21 bases between them. CDR3 nucleotide sequence: TGCGCCAGCAGCCCAACCCGTCAGGACAGTCATTCTGGAAACACCATATATTTT. Translating it yields CASSPTRQDSHSGNTIYF.

The CDR3 protein is CASSQGFGTSGSYNEQFF. CDR3 nucleotides: TGTGCCAGCAGCCAAGGTTTCGGGACTAGCGGCAGTTACAATGAGCAGTTCTTC. The rearrangement uses TRBV3-1 and TRBJ2-1, with 11 bases that match TRBD2. J gave up 4 bases and V 1 base, and 9 bases lay outside the gene matches. Germline CDR1 is LGHDT and CDR2 is YNNKEL (reference sequence). This CDR3 is built from 18 residues.

The V and J genes are TRBV27 and TRBJ1-1; D gene unclear. CDR3 length equals 13 residues. Trimming left V 6 bases short and J 4 bases short, with 12 bases between. Germline assignment: CDR1 MNHEY and CDR2 SMNVEV (reference sequence). CDR3 region: CASRAPGGTEAFF. The CDR3 nucleotides are TGTGCCAGCAGAGCCCCGGGCGGCACTGAAGCTTTCTTT.

This sequence joins TRBV10-3 and TRBJ1-2; D unclear. Trimming stripped 8 bases from V and 3 bases from J, with 7 bases between. The CDR3 contains 11 residues. Germline CDR1 reads ENHRY; CDR2 reads SYGVKD. CDR3 in DNA: TGTGCCATCCGAGGTGACTATGGCTACACCTTC. It is translated as CAIRGDYGYTF.

This clonotype was observed a single time. The chain couples TRBV6-1 to TRBJ2-3; the D gene could be TRBD1 or TRBD2 (5 bases each). Per the germline V gene, CDR1 is MNHNS and CDR2 is SASEGT. The germline V and J ends were trimmed by 6 bases and 2 bases, with 12 bases remaining between them. This CDR3 region has 14 residues. The CDR3 bases are TGTGCCAGCAGGCTTGACGGGACCACAGATACGCAGTATTTT. This sequence encodes CASRLDGTTDTQYF.

About this clonotype itself: The junction departs from germline at one end; a sequencing error may be responsible. The chain employs TRBV12-3 or TRBV12-4 and TRBJ1-2; weak D call: TRBD1 (6 bases). The CDR3 spans 15 residues. The CDR3 here is CASSSTGAVGYDYTF. DNA for the CDR3: TGTGCCAGCAGTTCAACGGGGGCGGTGGGATATGACTACACCTTC.

This clonotype was seen a few times. The chain recombines TRBV5-4 with TRBJ1-1; D is ambiguous. The V gene lost 4 bases and the J gene lost 4 bases, with 23 bases spanning the gap. Germline CDR1 is SGHNT and CDR2 is YYREEE (reference sequence). The CDR3 has 17 residues. In nucleotides, the CDR3 is TGTGCCAGCAGCCACGCGGTGTGGGCTCGTGGGAGCACTGAAGCTTTCTTT. Protein product: CASSHAVWARGSTEAFF.

The rearrangement joins TRBV25-1 to TRBJ2-2; D unresolved. This CDR3 is built from 12 residues. The ends were cut back, 8 bases at V and 3 bases at J, with 7 bases in the middle. Germline CDR1 is MGHDK and CDR2 is SYGVNS. This chain's CDR3 is CASQLDTGELFF. For the CDR3, the DNA is TGTGCCAGCCAGCTAGACACCGGGGAGCTGTTTTTT.

This chain connects TRBV6-5 to TRBJ2-1, with D possibly matching TRBD2 (5 bases). CDR1 is MNHEY and CDR2 is SVGAGI in the germline V gene. Trimming pared 7 bases from V and 5 bases from J, leaving 12 bases between. This CDR3 region has 13 residues. Written as DNA, the CDR3 is TGTGCCAGCATGCCACGACTAAACAATGAGCAGTTCTTC. Translation: CASMPRLNNEQFF.

The chain combines TRBV12-3 or TRBV12-4 with TRBJ2-2, with D possibly matching TRBD1 (8 bases). The V end lost 3 bases, the J end lost 7 bases, and 21 bases lay between the germline ends. This CDR3 region has 17 residues. CDR3 in DNA: TGTGCCAGCAGTTTGCGAACAGGGGGGGGAGTAATCGGGGAGCTGTTTTTT. Encoded protein: CASSLRTGGGVIGELFF.

As to this clonotype: Its ends do not fully match the called genes, so a read error is possible. This sequence joins TRBV3-1 and TRBJ2-7; D gene unclear. The V gene's germline CDR1 is LGHDT and CDR2 YNNKEL (reference sequence). This CDR3 contains 13 residues. CDR3 nucleotide sequence: TGTGCCAGCAGCCAAGATATCGCATACGGGCAGTACTTC. Its translation is CASSQDIAYGQYF.

V usage is TRBV20-1 and J usage is TRBJ2-1; 11 bases align to TRBD2. The CDR3 runs 17 residues. Germline V gene data show CDR1 as DFQATT and CDR2 as SNEGSKA (reference sequence). After removal of 0 bases from V and 4 bases from J, the junction contained 8 bases not matched to a gene. CDR3 sequence: CSARDPTSGETYNEQFF. The CDR3 coding sequence is TGCAGTGCTAGAGATCCGACTAGCGGGGAAACTTACAATGAGCAGTTCTTC.

The chain is built from TRBV3-1 and TRBJ2-1; 8 bases fit TRBD2. There are 15 residues in the CDR3. With V trimmed by 10 bases and J by 7 bases, 15 bases remained unmatched. Germline CDR1 reads LGHDT; CDR2 reads YNNKEL (reference sequence). The CDR3 protein is CATGSAGGPRNEQFF. The CDR3 DNA reads as TGTGCCACCGGGTCGGCGGGAGGCCCTAGGAATGAGCAGTTCTTC.

This clonotype was picked up a small number of times. The V call is TRBV10-3, the J call TRBJ2-7; tentative D call: TRBD2 (5 bases). The CDR3 covers 15 residues. The germline V gene encodes CDR1 ENHRY and CDR2 SYGVKD. The V end was cut by 5 bases, the J end by 5 bases, with 19 bases between. This CDR3 reads CAISPRGGEGHEQYF. The CDR3 nucleotides are TGTGCCATCAGTCCCCGCGGAGGAGAGGGCCACGAGCAGTACTTC.

The rearrangement uses TRBV6-5 and TRBJ2-5; 7 bases are a match to TRBD2. CDR1 is MNHEY, CDR2 SVGAGI, per germline. V was clipped by 6 bases and J by 1 base; unmatched bases: 11. The CDR3 sequence is 16 residues long. The CDR3 DNA sequence: TGTGCCAGCAGCTCACCTATTCGGGGGGTCCAAGAGACCCAGTACTTC. It encodes CASSSPIRGVQETQYF.

A remark on this clonotype: A read error may produce the germline difference seen at one junction end. The V call is TRBV7-9, the J call TRBJ2-2; either TRBD1 or TRBD2 may supply D (6 bases each). The CDR3 totals 17 residues. Per germline, CDR1 SEHNR and CDR2 FQNEAQ (reference sequence). For the CDR3, the DNA is TGTGCCGGCAGCTTAGCAGGCGGGACAACGAACACCGGGGAGCTGTTTTTT. It translates to CAGSLAGGTTNTGELFF. Full variable domain (outside the CDR3, taken from reference TRBV7-9 and TRBJ2-2): DTGVSQNPRHKITKRGQNVTFRCDPISEHNRLYWYRQTLGQGPEFLTYFQNEAQLEKSRLLSDRFSAERPKGSFSTLEIQRTEQGDSAMYLCAGSLAGGTTNTGELFFGEGSRLTVL.